A selection of T cell receptor beta chains follows, all from one sample in a study of cytomegalovirus exposure and HLA in healthy donors. Repertoires were generated with immunoSEQ multiplex PCR, while TCRdb's copy carries only in-frame clones and drops some. The sample shows approximately 100,000 clones, around 81% of them seen only once. The sequencing input was PBMCs. The source of these receptors is a woman aged 25 to 39 in good health and CMV-seronegative. Both conserved end residues are part of each CDR3. D genes are given only for firm matches. Not every row has a clone size; where given, it reads once, few, many or a size class.

d_gene	v_gene	abundance	j_gene	CDR3aa	CDR3nt
-	TRBV10-2	once	TRBJ2-7	CASTELGTYEQYF	TGCGCCAGCACTGAACTAGGGACCTACGAGCAGTACTTC
-	TRBV20-1	-	TRBJ2-7	CSATSGYEQYF	TGCAGTGCCACAAGCGGGTACGAGCAGTACTTC
TRBD2	TRBV9	-	TRBJ2-3	CASSVAPSGISTDTQYF	TGTGCCAGCAGCGTAGCCCCGAGCGGGATTAGCACAGATACGCAGTATTTT
TRBD2	TRBV5-1	few	TRBJ2-1	CASSYSGLADNEQFF	TGCGCCAGCAGCTACTCAGGACTAGCGGACAATGAGCAGTTCTTC
-	TRBV5-4	-	TRBJ2-1	CASSLSGSSYNEQFF	TGTGCCAGCAGCTTAAGTGGGAGCTCCTACAATGAGCAGTTCTTC
TRBD2	TRBV4-1	-	TRBJ2-7	CASSQEKGLVREQYF	TGCGCCAGCAGCCAAGAAAAAGGACTAGTGCGCGAGCAGTACTTC
TRBD2	TRBV2	few	TRBJ2-3	CASSDSRTRILDTQYF	TGTGCCAGCAGTGACTCCCGGACTAGAATTCTAGATACGCAGTATTTT
-	TRBV5-1	-	TRBJ2-2	CASSIEVPENTGELFF	TGCGCCAGCAGCATTGAGGTCCCAGAGAACACCGGGGAGCTGTTTTTT
-	TRBV28	-	TRBJ2-4	CASSSVGEAKNIQYF	TGTGCCAGCAGTTCGGTAGGGGAAGCCAAAAACATTCAGTACTTC
TRBD1	TRBV5-1	-	TRBJ2-2	CASSRTGKDGELFF	TGCGCCAGCAGTCGGACAGGGAAGGACGGGGAGCTGTTTTTT
-	TRBV6-5	-	TRBJ2-1	CASRLDNEQFF	TGTGCCAGCAGACTAGACAATGAGCAGTTCTTC
-	TRBV11-2	once	TRBJ2-3	CASSLRTGGDTQYF	TGTGCCAGCAGCTTAAGGACTGGAGGGGATACGCAGTATTTT
-	TRBV9	-	TRBJ1-3	CASSPAGVGSGNTIYF	TGTGCCAGCAGCCCTGCAGGGGTGGGTTCTGGAAACACCATATATTTT
TRBD1	TRBV30	-	TRBJ1-5	CAWSGHLTGDQPQHF	TGTGCCTGGAGTGGGCACTTGACAGGGGACCAGCCCCAGCATTTT
-	TRBV4-2	-	TRBJ2-3	CASSQDEGGTDTQYF	TGTGCCAGCAGCCAAGATGAGGGAGGCACAGATACGCAGTATTTT
TRBD2	TRBV7-9	few	TRBJ2-3	CASSLPAGLAGLGTDTQYF	TGTGCCAGCAGCTTACCCGCGGGACTAGCGGGATTAGGGACAGATACGCAGTATTTT
-	TRBV5-1	-	TRBJ2-7	CASSSIPLSPQLTEQYF	TGCGCCAGCAGCTCCATCCCCCTATCACCTCAACTCACGGAGCAGTACTTC
-	TRBV19	-	TRBJ1-1	CASSIDHSSGGPNTEAFF	TGTGCCAGTAGTATAGATCATAGTAGCGGAGGGCCGAACACTGAAGCTTTCTTT
TRBD1	TRBV19	-	TRBJ2-3	CASNEAGQGTDTQYF	TGTGCCAGTAACGAGGCCGGACAGGGAACAGATACGCAGTATTTT
-	TRBV5-1	few	TRBJ1-5	CASSLGTGNQPQHF	TGCGCCAGCAGCTTAGGAACAGGGAATCAGCCCCAGCATTTT
TRBD1	TRBV2	-	TRBJ1-6	CASTTDRAYSPLHF	TGTGCCAGCACTACGGACAGGGCGTATTCACCCCTCCACTTT
TRBD1	TRBV6-1	once	TRBJ1-1	CASSEPQGAGAFF	TGTGCCAGCAGTGAGCCCCAGGGGGCGGGAGCTTTCTTT
TRBD1	TRBV19	-	TRBJ2-7	CASSTRQGPPYEQYF	TGTGCCAGTAGTACCCGACAGGGGCCTCCCTACGAGCAGTACTTC
TRBD1	TRBV18	-	TRBJ1-3	CASSPPGQGWNSGNTIYF	TGTGCCAGCTCACCCCCGGGACAGGGTTGGAACTCTGGAAACACCATATATTTT
-	TRBV28	-	TRBJ2-7	CASSSPMPTYEQYF	TGTGCCAGCAGTTCCCCTATGCCTACCTACGAGCAGTACTTC
-	TRBV19	-	TRBJ2-7	CASSPGPAGYEQYF	TGTGCCAGTAGTCCGGGACCAGCGGGCTACGAGCAGTACTTC
-	TRBV7-2	-	TRBJ1-1	CASRVNPGTLNTEAFF	TGTGCCAGCAGAGTGAACCCCGGGACACTCAACACTGAAGCTTTCTTT
-	TRBV10-3	-	TRBJ2-2	CAISRLVNTGELFF	TGTGCCATCAGTAGGCTAGTGAACACCGGGGAGCTGTTTTTT
-	TRBV7-8	-	TRBJ2-7	CASSLVSNRRGEQYF	TGTGCCAGCAGCTTAGTCAGCAACCGTCGAGGCGAGCAGTACTTC
TRBD2	TRBV27	-	TRBJ2-1	CASVSPGLGPRQFF	TGTGCCAGCGTATCTCCGGGACTAGGTCCCCGGCAGTTCTTC
TRBD2	TRBV7-2	-	TRBJ2-2	CASSFIAGVTTGELFF	TGTGCCAGCAGCTTTATAGCGGGAGTAACCACCGGGGAGCTGTTTTTT
TRBD2	TRBV6-1	-	TRBJ2-7	CASSEWGGRLYEQYF	TGTGCCAGCAGTGAATGGGGCGGGAGGCTGTACGAGCAGTACTTC
-	TRBV28	-	TRBJ2-7	CAILNRVQGSYEQYF	TGTGCCATTTTAAACCGGGTCCAAGGCTCCTACGAGCAGTACTTC
-	TRBV29-1	-	TRBJ2-7	CSVQGTGSYEQYF	TGCAGCGTTCAGGGGACGGGGAGCTACGAGCAGTACTTC
TRBD2	TRBV5-1	-	TRBJ2-1	CASSALPGLAGMQSYNEQFF	TGCGCCAGCAGCGCACTTCCGGGACTAGCGGGAATGCAATCCTACAATGAGCAGTTCTTC
TRBD1	TRBV2	-	TRBJ2-1	CATRGTGGTYEQFF	TGTGCCACCCGAGGGACAGGGGGGACATATGAGCAGTTCTTC
-	TRBV7-8	-	TRBJ1-1	CASSSRHGVTEAFF	TGTGCCAGCAGCTCCCGCCACGGGGTCACTGAAGCTTTCTTT
TRBD1	TRBV6-5	-	TRBJ2-7	CASKPLVGDSYEQYF	TGTGCCAGCAAACCACTGGTGGGGGACAGCTACGAGCAGTACTTC
TRBD2	TRBV4-3	once	TRBJ2-7	CASSQGWASGYYEQYF	TGCGCCAGCAGCCAAGGGTGGGCTAGCGGGTACTACGAGCAGTACTTC
TRBD1	TRBV5-4	few	TRBJ1-5	CASSLGQGEGQPQHF	TGTGCCAGCAGCTTGGGGCAGGGGGAAGGGCAGCCCCAGCATTTT
TRBD2	TRBV4-2	few	TRBJ2-7	CASSQELAGVWEQYF	TGTGCCAGCAGCCAAGAACTAGCGGGAGTCTGGGAGCAGTACTTC
-	TRBV21-1	-	TRBJ2-1	CASSKDRGCEQFF	TGTGCCAGCAGCAAGGACAGGGGTTGTGAGCAGTTCTTC
-	TRBV6-6	once	TRBJ2-3	CASSYSSPGTDTQYF	TGTGCCAGCAGTTACTCGAGTCCCGGCACAGATACGCAGTATTTT
-	TRBV19	few	TRBJ2-7	CATRRGSKGLEQYF	TGTGCCACCCGAAGGGGTTCCAAAGGGCTCGAGCAGTACTTC
TRBD1	TRBV29-1	-	TRBJ1-1	CSVDRVMNTEAFF	TGCAGCGTCGACAGGGTTATGAACACTGAAGCTTTCTTT
-	TRBV9	-	TRBJ2-3	CASSVSSVPTDTQYF	TGTGCCAGCAGCGTAAGTAGCGTGCCCACAGATACGCAGTATTTT